One and the same sample provided the 2 T cell receptor beta chains below, sequenced in a study of post-analysis software for immune sequencing data. Whole-study results and caveats: Among roughly 5 TRBV segments more frequent in patients than controls were TRBV5-6, TRBV5-1 and TRBV20-1.

The antigens of these receptors remain unknown. Presence of unique molecular identifiers characterized the TCR beta cDNA libraries. TCRdb re-called the PCR reads with MiXCR, one entry per CDR3 protein. The repertoire holds about 760,000 distinct CDR3 sequences, with 25% to 30% as singletons. Specimen: blood. These receptors were collected from a girl aged 10 to 17 with multiple sclerosis.

On this clonotype itself: One end of the junction fails to match germline, which may point to a read error. The chain uses TRBV5-1 and TRBJ2-3; 8 bases line up with TRBD2. This CDR3 contains 16 residues. Germline assignment: CDR1 SGHRS and CDR2 YFSETQ. The CDR3 loop is CASSVQGSGSIDTQYF. CDR3 DNA sequence: TGCGCCAGCAGCGTTCAGGGGAGCGGGAGCATAGATACGCAGTATTTT.

Concerning this clonotype itself: The germline gene is not matched at one end of the junction; a read error may be the cause. This chain uses TRBV7-2 with TRBJ2-3, with 11 bases lining up with TRBD2. The CDR3 is 18 amino acids. CDR1 is SGHTA, CDR2 FQGNSA, per germline. This chain's CDR3 is CVSSLYPVLAGGPDTQYF. CDR3 nucleotide sequence: TGTGTCAGCAGCTTATACCCTGTGCTAGCGGGAGGCCCGGATACGCAGTATTTT.